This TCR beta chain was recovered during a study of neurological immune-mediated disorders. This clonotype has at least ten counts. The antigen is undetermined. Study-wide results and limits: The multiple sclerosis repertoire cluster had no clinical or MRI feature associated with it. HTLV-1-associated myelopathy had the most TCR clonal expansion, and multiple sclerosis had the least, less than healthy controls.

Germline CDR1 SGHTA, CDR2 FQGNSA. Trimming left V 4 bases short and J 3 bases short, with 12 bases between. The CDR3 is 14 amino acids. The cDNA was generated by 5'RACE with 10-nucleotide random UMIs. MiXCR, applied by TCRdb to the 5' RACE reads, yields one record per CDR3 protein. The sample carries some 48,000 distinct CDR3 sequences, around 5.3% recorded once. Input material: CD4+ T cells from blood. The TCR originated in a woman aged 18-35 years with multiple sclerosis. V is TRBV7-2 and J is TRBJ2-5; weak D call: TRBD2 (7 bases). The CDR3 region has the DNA TGTGCCAGCAGCTCGCGGGGGCCAAAAGAGACCCAGTACTTC. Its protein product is CASSSRGPKETQYF.